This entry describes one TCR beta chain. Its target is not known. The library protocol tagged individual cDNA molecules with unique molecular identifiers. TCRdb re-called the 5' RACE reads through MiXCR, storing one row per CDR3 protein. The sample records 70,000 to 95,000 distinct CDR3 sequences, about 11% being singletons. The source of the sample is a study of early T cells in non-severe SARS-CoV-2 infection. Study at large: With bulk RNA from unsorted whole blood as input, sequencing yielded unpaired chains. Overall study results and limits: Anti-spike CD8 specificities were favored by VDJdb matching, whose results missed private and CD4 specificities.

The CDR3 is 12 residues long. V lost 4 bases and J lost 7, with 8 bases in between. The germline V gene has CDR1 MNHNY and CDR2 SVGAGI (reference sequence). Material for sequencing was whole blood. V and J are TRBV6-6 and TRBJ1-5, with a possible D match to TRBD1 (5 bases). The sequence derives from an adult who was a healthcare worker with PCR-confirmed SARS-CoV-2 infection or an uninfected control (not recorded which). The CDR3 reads CASSLGGQPQHF. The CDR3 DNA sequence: TGTGCCAGCAGTTTGGGGGGGCAGCCCCAGCATTTT.